The 14 T cell receptor beta chains below come from one sample, sequenced in a study of cytomegalovirus exposure and HLA in healthy donors. Generated by immunoSEQ multiplex PCR, the TCRdb table keeps only in-frame clones and is missing some. This sample carries approximately 300,000 clones, 80% to 90% of them seen once, and the ten largest clones take over 0.8%. The sample consisted of PBMCs. All receptors come from a woman younger than 35 in good health and CMV-seronegative.

The chain couples TRBV29-1 to TRBJ2-7; TRBD2 matches 10 bases. Losses at the gene ends were 0 bases for V and 9 bases for J; bases not matched to a gene: 8. The CDR3 has 14 amino acids. CDR1 SQVTM and CDR2 ANQGSEA come from the germline V gene. The CDR3 bases are TGCAGCGTTGAAGATTTCAGCGGGAGGGTCGGGCAGTACTTC. This gives the protein CSVEDFSGRVGQYF.

The J gene is TRBJ2-7, the V gene TRBV4-3; TRBD1 is a possible D gene (5 bases). The V end lost 4 bases, the J end lost 2 bases, and 15 bases lay between the germline ends. The germline V gene has CDR1 LGHNA and CDR2 YSLEER. The CDR3 has 15 amino acids. The chain's CDR3 is CASSPGAGPTYEQYF. The DNA of the CDR3 is TGCGCCAGCAGCCCTGGGGCTGGACCCACCTACGAGCAGTACTTC.

This clone was found once. In DNA, the CDR3 is TGTGCCAGCTCAAGGGGACTCCGGAGGGCTAACTATGGCTACACCTTC. Amino acids: CASSRGLRRANYGYTF. The V gene is TRBV18, the J gene TRBJ1-2; D is perhaps TRBD1 (5 bases). The CDR3 loop spans 16 amino acids. Between the trimmed V and J ends, which lost 5 bases and 0 bases, there was a span of 16 bases. Germline CDR1 and CDR2: KGHSH and LQKENI.

On this clone: Other nucleotide sequences in the sample specify the same CDR3. The chain joins TRBV6-5 to TRBJ1-5; 9 bases are shared with TRBD1. Germline CDR1 MNHEY, CDR2 SVGAGI. The CDR3 contains 15 residues. Trimming cost V 4 bases and J 2 bases; bases outside gene matches: 3. CDR3 in amino acids: CASSSTGGGNQPQHF. For the CDR3, the DNA is TGTGCCAGCAGTTCGACAGGGGGGGGCAATCAGCCCCAGCATTTT.

The rearrangement uses TRBV5-4 and TRBJ2-2, with 14 bases lining up with TRBD2. Germline CDR1 is SGHNT and CDR2 is YYREEE (reference sequence). Germline trimming cut 5 bases from V and 6 bases from J; bases unmatched to any gene: 9. The CDR3 covers 17 residues. The CDR3: CASSPGLAGEEAGELFF. Here the CDR3 DNA reads TGTGCCAGCAGTCCGGGACTAGCGGGAGAGGAGGCCGGGGAGCTGTTTTTT.

This rearrangement joins TRBV4-1 to TRBJ2-5; 7 nucleotides match TRBD1. The length of the CDR3 is 15 residues. CDR1 is MGHRA, CDR2 YSYEKL, per germline. With V trimmed by 0 bases and J by 5 bases, 6 bases remained unmatched. The CDR3 DNA sequence: TGCGCCAGCAGCCAAGATCCTGGACAGGAGGAGACCCAGTACTTC. Protein: CASSQDPGQEETQYF.

This chain connects TRBV6-1 to TRBJ1-5; possibly TRBD1 for D (5 bases). Germline lookup yields CDR1 MNHNS and CDR2 SASEGT. V was cut by 6 bases and J by 9 bases, with 18 bases left in between. The CDR3 is 14 amino acids. The CDR3 nucleotides read TGTGCCAGCAGGGCGGGGCCGCAAATCGGGCCCCAGCATTTT. It codes for CASRAGPQIGPQHF.

About this clone: Other DNA sequences in the sample encode the same CDR3. The rearrangement links TRBV30 to TRBJ2-1; 12 nucleotides line up with TRBD2. Trimming took 0 bases from V and 6 from J; bases not matched to a gene: 0. Germline CDR1 GTSNPN, CDR2 SVGIG (reference sequence). The length of the CDR3 is 14 residues. CDR3 DNA sequence: TGTGCCTGGAGTGTACTAGCGGGAGGCAATGAGCAGTTCTTC. This encodes CAWSVLAGGNEQFF.

This clone was found a few times. The rearrangement uses TRBV27 and TRBJ2-7, with a tentative D call TRBD2 (6 bases). Germline assignment: CDR1 MNHEY and CDR2 SMNVEV (reference sequence). V was cut by 5 bases and J by 1 base, with 18 bases left in between. The CDR3 length is 16 residues. CDR3 protein: CASSPSLSGLSYEQYF. The DNA for the CDR3 is TGTGCCAGCAGTCCATCCCTTAGCGGTTTATCCTACGAGCAGTACTTC.

The chain employs TRBV7-2 and TRBJ2-1; perhaps TRBD2 as D (5 bases). V lost 1 base and J 9 bases, leaving 16 bases between the germline ends. CDR1 is SGHTA, CDR2 FQGNSA, per germline. The CDR3 is 15 amino acids. CDR3 residues: CASSLDPRQRGEQFF. The DNA for the CDR3 is TGTGCCAGCAGCTTAGATCCCAGGCAACGGGGTGAGCAGTTCTTC. The full variable domain, in which reference TRBV7-2 and TRBJ2-1 provide the parts outside the CDR3, is GAGVSQSPSNKVTEKGKDVELRCDPISGHTALYWYRQSLGQGLEFLIYFQGNSAPDKSGLPSDRFSAERTGGSVSTLTIQRTQQEDSAVYLCASSLDPRQRGEQFFGPGTRLTVL.

The chain has TRBV4-1 and TRBJ1-1, with TRBD1 matching 8 bases. In germline, CDR1 is MGHRA, CDR2 YSYEKL. With 0 bases clipped from V and 1 base from J, the junction kept 7 bases outside the gene matches. The CDR3 extends over 17 amino acids. CDR3 amino acids: CASSQEGQGAPNTEAFF. For the CDR3, the DNA is TGCGCCAGCAGCCAAGAGGGGCAGGGGGCGCCGAACACTGAAGCTTTCTTT.

The chain joins TRBV2 to TRBJ2-1, with D possibly being TRBD1 (8 bases). V was trimmed by 11 bases and J by 9 bases, leaving 23 bases between them. CDR1 is SNHLY and CDR2 is FYNNEI in the germline V gene. This CDR3 spans 14 amino acids. The CDR3, as DNA: TGTGCCCCGGGGGGCGGGCAGGGGGCCAGTGAGCAGTTCTTC. Protein product: CAPGGGQGASEQFF.

V gene TRBV11-3 combines with J gene TRBJ1-1; TRBD1 matches 8 bases. Per the germline V gene, CDR1 is SGHNT and CDR2 is YENEEA. The CDR3 has 15 residues. J gave up 11 bases and V 2 bases, and 13 bases lay outside the gene matches. The CDR3 protein is CASSLRASDREVAFF. The CDR3 bases are TGTGCCAGCAGCTTACGGGCCTCGGACAGGGAAGTGGCTTTCTTT.

Written as DNA, the CDR3 is TGCGCCAGCAGCCAATCCAGCGGGAGTCAGCATGAGCAGTTCTTC. Amino acids: CASSQSSGSQHEQFF. The V gene is TRBV4-3, the J gene TRBJ2-1; 8 bases are shared with TRBD2. The germline V gene has CDR1 LGHNA and CDR2 YSLEER. The CDR3 covers 15 residues. The ends lost 2 bases at V and 8 bases at J; junction bases unmatched: 8.